This T cell receptor beta chain was profiled in a study of shared clonotypes between healthy human individuals. Splitting of each subset's genomic DNA was done evenly across several immunoSEQ plates. TCRdb keeps only in-frame clones here, not all; method: immunoSEQ multiplex PCR. This table has 2,500,000 or so clones, 85% to 95% appearing once. A single count supports this clone. CDR1 and CDR2 from the germline V gene are SSHAT and FNYEAQ (reference sequence). V was shortened by 5 bases and J by 3 bases, with 13 bases between the two germline ends. This CDR3 is built from 15 residues. The source of this sequence is a man aged 18-30 years in good health. Some clones in this sample may be carry-over from other donors' samples. Input material: naive CD4+ T cells from PBMCs. Subset here: CD45RA+ positively selected. The V and J genes are TRBV7-7 and TRBJ1-4; TRBD1 is a possible D gene (6 bases). Written as DNA, the CDR3 is TGTGCCAGCAGCCAAGGACAGACTTCTAATGAAAAACTGTTTTTT. Amino acids: CASSQGQTSNEKLFF.